This T cell receptor beta chain was captured by sequencing in a study of blood T cell repertoires in COVID-19 (dated by TCRdb to 2020 to 2022). Some background on the complete study: Collaborator samples came from the United States, Italy and Spain and covered acute and convalescent phases of COVID-19. The material from the prospective study consisted of cDNA or gDNA derived from T cells, B-cell-depleted T cells, or PBMCs. The dataset comprised deeply sampled blood TCRbeta repertoires from subjects exposed to, actively infected with, or recovered from COVID-19. The repertoires were made available in a free public database intended to serve as a resource for research on the immune response to SARS-CoV-2. The samples were drawn from the first 160 participants of the ongoing ImmuneRACE study and from 1,254 subjects provided by 6 global collaborators. Sample metadata almost always included a de-identified subject ID, COVID-19 status, age in years and sex. Where available, HLA class I and class II types were obtained from metadata supplied by the sample provider rather than from assay-based typing.

The immunoSEQ Assay, a bias-controlled multiplex PCR, was used to amplify TCRbeta CDR3 regions from genomic DNA. Turning to the authors' computational methods: Within the assay, amplification of reference gene primers was used to estimate how many nucleated cells each sample contained. Sequence reads were collapsed and filtered to measure the absolute abundance of every unique TCRbeta CDR3 rearrangement. For each sample, productive Simpson clonality was calculated as the square root of Simpson's diversity index across productive rearrangements. The immuneACCESS repertoire file appears here via TCRdb, limited to in-frame rearrangements. These files lack a portion of the clones; in checked studies, under half of the deficit traces to unresolved V genes, and the cause of the others is not known. V and J calls and clone size are those listed in that table; D and trimming were worked out from the DNA. The sample has approximately 140,000 clones on record, 84% of them singletons. The ten largest clones take up under 9.5% of the sample.

Study-wide conclusions, independent of this receptor: The quantity of clinical and demographic metadata differed by source and by participant and was supplied without curation.

This clone was seen a few times. No antigen is known for it. No much larger clone is present one base from it, and per-base qualities are unavailable. The CDR3 numbers 14 residues from cysteine through phenylalanine. The retained sequence is limited to the CDR3, 42 bases, with the frame set at the first base. The germline V gene (reference sequence) yields SGHNT for CDR1 and YYREEE for CDR2. From V the trimming removes 8 bases and from J it removes 6 bases, while the gene matches leave 9 bases of the junction unaccounted for. Collaborating institutions collected whole blood in K2EDTA tubes following their own protocols. For TCRbeta analysis, collaborator samples were shipped as frozen whole blood, as isolated PBMCs, or as DNA extracted from either sample type.

The sequence was collected from a woman older than 75 in a cohort sampled during active or convalescent COVID-19. The sequence is built from TRBV5-4 and TRBJ2-2, and 8 bases in between align with TRBD1. Sequencing was performed on peripheral blood. Here is the DNA: TGTGCCAGTGCTGATCAGGGGGCATCCGGGGAGCTGTTTTTT. Translated, this gives CASADQGASGELFF.